This T cell receptor (beta chain) was identified in a study of identical twins. Only a few counts were recorded for this clonotype. Its specificity is not known. Study outcomes and limitations: Memory repertoires showed no such pattern, whereas abundant cord blood beta clonotypes carried fewer insertions.

The germline V gene has CDR1 LGHDT and CDR2 YNNKEL (reference sequence). CDR3 length equals 15 residues. V was clipped by 1 base and J by 3 bases; unmatched bases: 0. TCRdb reanalysed the 5' RACE reads using MiXCR and keeps one entry per CDR3 protein. The data contain about 890,000 distinct CDR3 sequences, around 12% of them seen just once; the ten biggest clones take up around 1.5%. This sample was shared with a second study, whose subject was yellow fever vaccine responses in identical twins.

This chain uses TRBV3-1 with TRBJ1-6; TRBD1 agrees at 7 bases. The sequence came from a woman between 18 and 29 years old in good health. Source material: PBMCs. The DNA for the CDR3 is TGTGCCAGCAGCCAAGGGACAGGCTATAATTCACCCCTCCACTTT. As protein: CASSQGTGYNSPLHF.